These 3 T cell receptor beta chains came from one sample sequenced in a study of a mutant IDH1 vaccine in newly diagnosed glioma listed by TCRdb under 2021. The sample's time point label, in plain terms: week 23, last vaccination. A 20-mer mutant IDH1 peptide at 300 micrograms in Montanide made up each vaccine dose, which was injected subcutaneously together with topical imiquimod. Their recognized antigens are unknown. The library was made by the immunoSEQ multiplex PCR assay. This is the immuneACCESS table as TCRdb keeps it, with only in-frame sequences that have V and J called. A part of the clones is gone; compared with another copy, unresolved V genes explain less than half, and the rest is unexplained. The sample yields just over 80,000 clones; 65% to 90% were counted once. The top ten clonotypes cover approximately 2.1% of the sample. Source: PBMCs, taken from a glioma patient whose treatment included an IDH1 peptide vaccine. These receptors came from a man aged 25 to 45 with glioma. Some clones in this sample may be carry-over from other donors' samples.

J is TRBJ1-2 and V is TRBV27; 7 positions agree with TRBD1. Looked up from germline, CDR1 is MNHEY and CDR2 is SMNVEV (reference sequence). V shed 6 bases and J 3 bases; nucleotides not matched to a gene: 10. This CDR3 is built from 15 residues. The CDR3 bases are TGTGCCAGCAGCTCGTCCCTCGACAGGGACTATGGCTACACCTTC. Translation gives CASSSSLDRDYGYTF.

The genes are TRBV10-3 and TRBJ1-4; TRBD1 might be the D (6 bases). Germline CDR1 reads ENHRY; CDR2 reads SYGVKD. The CDR3 has 14 amino acids. V shed 2 bases and J shed 7 bases, with 11 bases lying between them. The CDR3, as DNA: TGTGCCATCAGTGAGGGACAGTTTGCTGAAAAACTGTTTTTT. Its protein is CAISEGQFAEKLFF.

V usage is TRBV13 and J usage is TRBJ1-4, with TRBD1 as a possible D gene (5 bases). Germline lookup yields CDR1 PRHDT and CDR2 FYEKMQ (reference sequence). The CDR3 covers 12 residues. V lost 5 bases, J lost 10 bases, and 11 bases lay in between. The CDR3 bases are TGTGCCAGCAGCCTCACGGGGGGAAAACTGTTTTTT. This gives the protein CASSLTGGKLFF.